This TCR beta chain was profiled in a study of T cells after yellow fever vaccination. As for the study in general: The SMART-Seq v4 Ultra Low Input method served to prepare the low-cell-number fractions.

This clonotype appeared a few times. Its antigen is still unknown. Overall study results and limits: Post-booster repertoires again held most primary-vaccination clones (96% CD4, around 90% CD8).

From the 5' RACE reads, TCRdb called clonotypes with MiXCR, one entry per CDR3 protein. The sample lists a few hundred thousand distinct CDR3 sequences; roughly 7% were seen once. Trimming removed 4 bases from V and 2 bases from J, with 9 bases in between. In germline, CDR1 is SGHTA, CDR2 FQGNSA. The CDR3 contains 14 residues. The sample was PBMCs, taken about 49 days after the first yellow fever vaccination. The TCR comes from a young man who received the YFV17D yellow fever vaccine. The chain links TRBV7-2 to TRBJ1-5; a weak D match, TRBD1 (5 bases). CDR3: CASSSRVGNQPQHF. In DNA, the CDR3 is TGTGCCAGCAGCTCCAGGGTTGGCAATCAGCCCCAGCATTTT.